A selection of T cell receptor beta chains follows, all from one sample in a study of T cells in Graves' hyperthyroidism and ophthalmopathy. TCRdb reprocessed the multiplex PCR reads via MiXCR and lists one record per CDR3 protein. In the table there are fewer than 550,000 distinct CDR3 sequences, around 16% of which are singletons. Sequenced sample: blood. The receptor set was obtained from a woman between 18 and 30 years old with Graves' hyperthyroidism. The CDR3 runs from the conserved cysteine through the conserved F or W. A D gene is named only where the DNA matches it firmly. Clone sizes are given selectively: once, few, many, or a class where the clone is expanded.

j_gene,abundance,d_gene,v_gene,CDR3nt,CDR3aa
TRBJ2-5,many,-,TRBV7-6,TGTGCCAGCAGCTTTGGGCCCGGGGAGACCCAGTACTTC,CASSFGPGETQYF
TRBJ1-5,few,-,TRBV7-8,TGTGCCAGCAGCTTCTTGGGACTCAATCAGCCCCAGCATTTT,CASSFLGLNQPQHF
TRBJ2-5,many,TRBD2,TRBV6-1,TGTGCCAGCATCTCTGAGTGGGAGGGGATGGAAGAGACCCAGTACTTC,CASISEWEGMEETQYF
TRBJ2-6,-,TRBD1,TRBV18,TGTGCCAGCTCACCTACTGGGACAGCTACCTCTGGGGCCAACGTCCTGACTTTC,CASSPTGTATSGANVLTF
TRBJ1-2,many,TRBD1,TRBV2,TGTGCCAGCAGTAGGGGACAGGGGAAAGGCTACACCTTC,CASSRGQGKGYTF
TRBJ1-5,-,TRBD1,TRBV12-3/TRBV12-4,TGTGCCAGCAGTCCGGGACAGGGAATGATGAGCAATCACCCCCAGCATTTT,CASSPGQGMMSNHPQHF
TRBJ2-3,many,TRBD2,TRBV10-3,TGTGCCATCAGTGCTAGCGGGGATAACACAGATACGCAGTATTTT,CAISASGDNTDTQYF
TRBJ1-2,many,TRBD1,TRBV7-6,TGTGCCAGCAGCTCCGGGACAGCGTTTGGCTACACCTTC,CASSSGTAFGYTF
TRBJ2-7,few,-,TRBV19,TGTGCCAGTAGTAGCTGGGACACACGGTACGAGCAGTACTTC,CASSSWDTRYEQYF
TRBJ1-6,many,-,TRBV12-3/TRBV12-4,TGTGCCAGCAGTTTACGGGTTAATTCACCCCTCCACTTT,CASSLRVNSPLHF
TRBJ1-1,many,-,TRBV10-3,TGTGCCATCAGTGTGTTTCCAGGGGAGAACACTGAAGCTTTCTTT,CAISVFPGENTEAFF
TRBJ2-3,-,TRBD2,TRBV14,TGTGCCAGCAGTTTAGCGGGGGTCCGTTATACGCAGTATTTT,CASSLAGVRYTQYF
TRBJ1-3,few,-,TRBV28,TGTGCCAGCAGTTTTCACCCGAGTAGGGCCGGATCAGTGAGAAACACCATATATTTT,CASSFHPSRAGSVRNTIYF
TRBJ1-3,-,-,TRBV9,TGTGCCAGCAGCGTAGAAGAGACACCTTTCGGTGGAAACACCATATATTTT,CASSVEETPFGGNTIYF
TRBJ1-1,many,-,TRBV11-3,TGTGCCAGCGGGTTCGGGGGGAAAGGAGCTTTCTTT,CASGFGGKGAFF
TRBJ2-5,many,-,TRBV18,TGTGCCAGCTCAGGCGGTGCAGAGACCCAGTACTTC,CASSGGAETQYF
TRBJ2-5,-,-,TRBV7-2,TGTGCCAGCGCCGGCCGGTACCAAGAGACCCAGTACTTC,CASAGRYQETQYF
TRBJ2-7,-,-,TRBV2,TGTGTCAGCAGTTTCCAGGGGAACTCCTACGAGCAGTACTTC,CVSSFQGNSYEQYF
TRBJ2-5,many,TRBD2,TRBV20-1,TGCAGTGCTAGTGGGGGACTAAGGGAGACCCAGTACTTC,CSASGGLRETQYF
TRBJ1-2,many,TRBD1,TRBV5-1,TGCGCCAGCAGCTTGGGGGACAGGGGCTCTTGGGATGGCTACACCTTC,CASSLGDRGSWDGYTF
TRBJ2-5,many,-,TRBV7-2,TGTGCCAGCAGCTTAGGGAGTCAGGCGGAGACCCAGTACTTC,CASSLGSQAETQYF
TRBJ2-3,many,-,TRBV13,TGTGCCAGCAGCTTAGATGGCGGGGATAGCACAGATACGCAGTATTTT,CASSLDGGDSTDTQYF
TRBJ2-7,many,-,TRBV11-3,TGTGCCAGCAGCCCCCACCACCCTGGGGGTTACGAGCAGTACTTC,CASSPHHPGGYEQYF